This entry concerns a single T cell receptor (beta chain). CDR3 length: 15 amino acids. From germline, CDR1 is LNHDA and CDR2 SQIVND (reference sequence). V was clipped by 7 bases and J by 4 bases, with 19 bases between them. This entry is derived from a study of cytomegalovirus exposure and HLA in healthy donors. The donors gave bone marrow, and they were healthy. In the PCR, 60 Vbeta and 13 Jbeta primers were used. Assay: immunoSEQ multiplex PCR; the TCRdb copy retains only in-frame clones and omits some. This table holds about 140,000 clones, approximately 80% found once. The V gene is TRBV19, the J gene TRBJ1-2, with D possibly TRBD1 on 5 matching bases. Sequences were obtained from PBMCs. The sequence was collected from a male donor in good health and CMV-seronegative. CDR3 bases: TGTGCCAGTACCCCGGGGGAGCGGGTCTTCTATGGCTACACCTTC. It translates to CASTPGERVFYGYTF.